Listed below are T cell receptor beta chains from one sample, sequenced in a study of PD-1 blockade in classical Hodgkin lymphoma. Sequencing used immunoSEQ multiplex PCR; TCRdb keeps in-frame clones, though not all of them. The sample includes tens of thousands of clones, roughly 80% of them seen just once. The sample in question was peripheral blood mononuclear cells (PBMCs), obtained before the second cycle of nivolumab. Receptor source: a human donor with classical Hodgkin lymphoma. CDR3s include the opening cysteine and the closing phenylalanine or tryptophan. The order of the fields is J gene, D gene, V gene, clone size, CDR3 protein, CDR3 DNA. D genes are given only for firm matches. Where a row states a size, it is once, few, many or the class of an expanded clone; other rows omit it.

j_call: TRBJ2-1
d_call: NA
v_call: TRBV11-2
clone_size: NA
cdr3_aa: CASSLGQVDNEQFF
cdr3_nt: TGTGCCAGCAGCTTAGGACAGGTAGACAATGAGCAGTTCTTC

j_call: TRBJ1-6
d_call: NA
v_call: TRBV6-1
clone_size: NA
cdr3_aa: CASSEQANNSPLHF
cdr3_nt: TGTGCCAGCAGTGAACAGGCTAATAATTCACCCCTCCACTTT

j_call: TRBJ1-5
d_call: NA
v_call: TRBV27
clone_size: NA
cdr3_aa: CASTSGNQPQHF
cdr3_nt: TGTGCCAGCACTTCAGGCAATCAGCCCCAGCATTTT

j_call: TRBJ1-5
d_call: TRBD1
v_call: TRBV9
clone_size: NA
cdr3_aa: CASSVGDREGQPQHF
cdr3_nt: TGTGCCAGCAGCGTAGGGGACAGGGAGGGTCAGCCCCAGCATTTT

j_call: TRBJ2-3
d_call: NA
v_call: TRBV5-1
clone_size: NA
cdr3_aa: CASSLAGTLTDTQYF
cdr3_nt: TGCGCCAGCAGCCTTGCGGGGACCCTTACAGATACGCAGTATTTT

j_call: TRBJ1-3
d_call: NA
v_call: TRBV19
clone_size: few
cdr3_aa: CASSRGLSGNTIYF
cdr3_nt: TGTGCCAGTAGTAGGGGCCTCTCTGGAAACACCATATATTTT

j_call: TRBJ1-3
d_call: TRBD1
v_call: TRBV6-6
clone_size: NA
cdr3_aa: CASSEQGSGNTIYF
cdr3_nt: TGTGCCAGCAGCGAACAGGGGTCTGGAAACACCATATATTTT

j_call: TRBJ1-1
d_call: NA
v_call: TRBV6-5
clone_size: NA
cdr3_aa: CASSYRQPEHDEAFF
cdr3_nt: TGTGCCAGCAGTTACCGACAGCCAGAACATGATGAAGCTTTCTTT

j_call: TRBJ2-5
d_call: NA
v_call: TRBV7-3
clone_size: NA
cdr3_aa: CASSLQAGEETQYF
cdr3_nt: TGTGCCAGCAGCTTACAGGCAGGCGAAGAGACCCAGTACTTC

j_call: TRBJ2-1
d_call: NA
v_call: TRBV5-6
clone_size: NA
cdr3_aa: CASSLGRVGVFF
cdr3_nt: TGTGCCAGCAGCTTAGGACGGGTTGGGGTGTTCTTC

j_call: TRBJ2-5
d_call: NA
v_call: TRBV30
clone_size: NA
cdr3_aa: CAWGRETQYF
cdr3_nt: TGTGCCTGGGGGCGGGAGACCCAGTACTTC

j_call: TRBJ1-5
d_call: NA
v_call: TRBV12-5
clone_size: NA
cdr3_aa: CASCLESNQPQHF
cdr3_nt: TGTGCTAGTTGTTTGGAGAGCAATCAGCCCCAGCATTTT

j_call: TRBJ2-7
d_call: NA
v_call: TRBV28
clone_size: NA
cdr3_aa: CASSPIQADSSYEQYF
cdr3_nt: TGTGCCAGCAGTCCAATACAGGCTGACAGCTCCTACGAGCAGTACTTC

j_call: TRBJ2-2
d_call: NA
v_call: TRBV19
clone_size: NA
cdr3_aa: CASSTGGWNSELFF
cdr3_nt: TGTGCCAGTAGTACGGGGGGCTGGAATTCGGAGCTGTTTTTT

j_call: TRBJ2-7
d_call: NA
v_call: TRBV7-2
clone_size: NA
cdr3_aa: CASSLATGASYEQYF
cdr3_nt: TGTGCCAGCAGCTTAGCGACGGGGGCTTCCTACGAGCAGTACTTC

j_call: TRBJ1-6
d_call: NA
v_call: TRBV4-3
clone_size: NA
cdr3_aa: CASSQDLGGPSSYNSPLHF
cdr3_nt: TGCGCCAGCAGCCAAGATCTGGGGGGCCCCAGCTCCTATAATTCACCCCTCCACTTT

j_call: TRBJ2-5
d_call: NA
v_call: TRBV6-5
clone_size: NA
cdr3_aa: CASSYGETQYF
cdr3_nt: TGTGCCAGCAGTTATGGGGAGACCCAGTACTTC

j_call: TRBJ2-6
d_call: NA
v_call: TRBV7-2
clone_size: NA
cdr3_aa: CASSLDTRRQSRANVLTF
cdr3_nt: TGTGCCAGCAGCCTCGATACAAGACGACAAAGTCGGGCCAACGTCCTGACTTTC

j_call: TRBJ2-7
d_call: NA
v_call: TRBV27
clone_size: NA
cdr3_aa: CASSLSSGVAYEQYF
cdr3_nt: TGTGCCAGCAGTTTATCGTCGGGGGTTGCCTACGAGCAGTACTTC

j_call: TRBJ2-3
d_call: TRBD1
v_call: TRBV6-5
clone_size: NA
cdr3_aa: CASSYQSGGADTQYF
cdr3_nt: TGTGCCAGCAGTTACCAGTCAGGGGGCGCAGATACGCAGTATTTT